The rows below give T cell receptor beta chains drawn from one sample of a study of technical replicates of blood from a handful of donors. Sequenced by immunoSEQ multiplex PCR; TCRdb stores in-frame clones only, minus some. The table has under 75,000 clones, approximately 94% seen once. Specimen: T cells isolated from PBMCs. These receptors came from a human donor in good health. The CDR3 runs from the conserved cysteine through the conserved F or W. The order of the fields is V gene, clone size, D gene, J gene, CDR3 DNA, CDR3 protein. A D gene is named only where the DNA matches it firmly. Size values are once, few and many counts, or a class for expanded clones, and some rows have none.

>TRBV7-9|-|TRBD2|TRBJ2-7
TGTGCCAGCAGCGAACTAGCGGTTAGGAACGAGCAGTACTTC
CASSELAVRNEQYF
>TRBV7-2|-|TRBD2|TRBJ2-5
TGTGCCAGCAGCTTACAGGGACTAGCGGGAGCAGAGACCCAGTACTTC
CASSLQGLAGAETQYF
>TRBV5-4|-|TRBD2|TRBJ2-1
TGTGCCAGCAGCTTGGCCGGGGGGGCGCGATACAATGAGCAGTTCTTC
CASSLAGGARYNEQFF
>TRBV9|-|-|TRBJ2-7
TGTGCCAGCAGCGCCTCGTCCGGGGGATCCTACGAGCAGTACTTC
CASSASSGGSYEQYF
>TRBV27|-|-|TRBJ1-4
TGTGCCAGCAGCCTCAACAGGGTGAGGAATGAAAAACTGTTTTTT
CASSLNRVRNEKLFF
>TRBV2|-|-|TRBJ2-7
TGTGCCAGCAGTGAGCCAGCGGACTACGAGCAGTACTTC
CASSEPADYEQYF
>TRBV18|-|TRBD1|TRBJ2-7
TGTGCCAGCTCACCCGACAGGGGTCCCTACGAGCAGTACTTC
CASSPDRGPYEQYF
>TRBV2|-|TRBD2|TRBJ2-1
TGTGCCAGCAGTGAGCTAGCGGGCAATGAGCAGTTCTTC
CASSELAGNEQFF
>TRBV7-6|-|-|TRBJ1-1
TGTGCCAGCAGCTTAGGACAGTTAGGATCCATGAACACTGAAGCTTTCTTT
CASSLGQLGSMNTEAFF
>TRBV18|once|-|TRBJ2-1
TGTGCCAGCTCACCTACGCTTACCATCGAATCGTGGAGCTCCTACAATGAGCAGTTCTTC
CASSPTLTIESWSSYNEQFF
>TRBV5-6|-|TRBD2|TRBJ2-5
TGTGCCAGCAGCCAAAGCGGGAGGGTTAGCGAGACCCAGTACTTC
CASSQSGRVSETQYF
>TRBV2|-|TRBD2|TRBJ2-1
TGTGCCAGCCTCCCGGGACTAGGCATTTATGAGCAGTTCTTC
CASLPGLGIYEQFF
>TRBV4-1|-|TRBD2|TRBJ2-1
TGCGCCAGCAGCCAGCCGTTAGCGGGAGAGGATGAGCAGTTCTTC
CASSQPLAGEDEQFF
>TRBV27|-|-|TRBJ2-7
TGTGCCAGCAGTTTTGCGGCGGGGTCCTACGAGCAGTACTTC
CASSFAAGSYEQYF
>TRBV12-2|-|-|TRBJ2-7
TGTGCAAGTCACACTAGCGGGAGACGTCGGTACTTC
CASHTSGRRRYF
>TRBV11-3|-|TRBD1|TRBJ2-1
TGTGCCAGCAGCTCCGGGACAGATAACAATGAGCAGTTCTTC
CASSSGTDNNEQFF
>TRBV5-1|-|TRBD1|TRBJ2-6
TGCGCCAGCAGCCCACGCCCGGACAGGGGTCTTACGGCCAACGTCCTGACTTTC
CASSPRPDRGLTANVLTF
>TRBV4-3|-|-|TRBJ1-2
TGCGCCAGCAGGAAAGAAGCCACGCTACCCGCCTATGGCTACACCTTC
CASRKEATLPAYGYTF
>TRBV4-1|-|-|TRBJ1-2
TGCGCCAGCAGCCCAGAATTACAGGACGGCTATGGCTACACCTTC
CASSPELQDGYGYTF
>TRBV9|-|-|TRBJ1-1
TGTGCCAGCAGCGTAGGGGGGGGGCCAACTGAAGCTTTCTTT
CASSVGGGPTEAFF
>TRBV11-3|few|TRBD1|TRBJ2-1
TGTGCCAGCAGCTCCGGCGGACAGGTTAACAATGAGCAGTTCTTC
CASSSGGQVNNEQFF
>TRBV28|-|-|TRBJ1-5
TGTGCCAGCAGTTTTGGGAGGGGACAGCCCCAGCATTTT
CASSFGRGQPQHF
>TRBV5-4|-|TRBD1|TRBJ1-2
TGTGCCAGCAGCTTTGGGACAGGGGGTCCTGGCTACACCTTC
CASSFGTGGPGYTF
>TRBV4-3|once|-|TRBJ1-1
TGCGCCAGCAGCCAGGGGACATCGAACACTGAAGCTTTCTTT
CASSQGTSNTEAFF
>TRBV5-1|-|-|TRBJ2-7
TGCGCCAGCAGCTTGGAGGCTGGAGGGGCAGGCGAGCAGTACTTC
CASSLEAGGAGEQYF
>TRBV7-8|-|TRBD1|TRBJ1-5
TGTGCCAGCAGCTTCCGAGACAGGGGGTTGGATCAGCCCCAGCATTTT
CASSFRDRGLDQPQHF
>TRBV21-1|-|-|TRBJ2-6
TGTGCCAGCAGCAAGGAGTCCCGGGACAGGGTCTTTGGGGCCAACGTCCTGACTTTC
CASSKESRDRVFGANVLTF